The next 27 T cell receptor beta chains were all read from a single sample in a study of T cell responses to AZD1222 COVID-19 vaccine. The assay was immunoSEQ multiplex PCR, and TCRdb's table has in-frame clones only and misses some. Altogether about 140,000 clones are present, roughly 92% being singletons, with the ten largest covering approximately 4.7%. The sample here was peripheral blood, taken on day 0 of AZD1222 vaccination. The receptors were sampled from an adult in good health.

Here the CDR3 reads CASSYGSASYNEQFF. The CDR3 DNA reads TGTGCCAGCAGCTATGGCTCGGCCTCCTACAATGAGCAGTTCTTC. The rearrangement links TRBV11-2 to TRBJ2-1; unclear D gene. The CDR3 consists of 15 residues. Trimming cost V 4 bases and J 0 bases, with 10 bases left between them. Germline assignment: CDR1 SGHAT and CDR2 FQNNGV.

The chain couples TRBV19 to TRBJ2-1; D possibly corresponds to TRBD1 (6 bases). Germline loops: CDR1 LNHDA, CDR2 SQIVND (reference sequence). Trimming stripped 2 bases from V and 8 bases from J, with 13 bases between. The CDR3 is 14 amino acids. The CDR3 region is CASSIKTGVHEQFF. Here the CDR3 DNA reads TGTGCCAGTAGTATAAAGACAGGTGTCCATGAGCAGTTCTTC.

The chain uses TRBV6-6 and TRBJ1-2, with 9 bases lining up with TRBD1. This CDR3 comprises 12 residues. CDR1 is MNHNY, CDR2 SVGAGI, per germline (reference sequence). V dropped 8 bases and J dropped 5; count of bases not matched to a gene: 3. The CDR3 here is CASGGQGYGYTF. The CDR3 DNA sequence: TGTGCCAGCGGGGGACAGGGATATGGCTACACCTTC.

The rearrangement joins TRBV20-1 to TRBJ2-7; no reliable D call. The CDR3 contains 10 residues. Germline V gene data show CDR1 as DFQATT and CDR2 as SNEGSKA (reference sequence). Trimming removed 6 bases from V and 2 bases from J, with 5 bases in between. DNA of the CDR3: TGCAGTGCAGCCCCCTACGAGCAGTACTTC. Protein sequence: CSAAPYEQYF.

The rearrangement uses TRBV5-1 and TRBJ1-3, with D tentatively TRBD1 (5 bases). The CDR3 sequence is 14 residues long. In germline, CDR1 is SGHRS, CDR2 YFSETQ. V was shortened by 2 bases and J by 0 bases, with 6 bases between the two germline ends. The CDR3 bases are TGCGCCAGCAGCTTAGGGGTCTCTGGAAACACCATATATTTT. It is translated as CASSLGVSGNTIYF.

DNA for the CDR3: TGCAGCGCCCGAGTGGGTACAGGGAACAATCAGCCCCAGCATTTT. Its protein product is CSARVGTGNNQPQHF. This chain connects TRBV29-1 to TRBJ1-5; D might be TRBD1 (6 bases). V was clipped by 7 bases and J by 3 bases, with 19 bases between them. The CDR3 contains 15 residues. Germline-derived CDR1 and CDR2 are SQVTM and ANQGSEA. The whole variable domain, remainder taken from reference TRBV29-1 and TRBJ1-5, is SAVISQKPSRDICQRGTSLTIQCQVDSQVTMMFWYRQQPGQSLTLIATANQGSEATYESGFVIDKFPISRPNLTFSTLTVSNMSPEDSSIYLCSARVGTGNNQPQHFGDGTRLSIL.

This chain links TRBV10-1 with TRBJ1-1, with D unclear. This CDR3 spans 13 amino acids. V gave up 2 bases and J gave up 0 bases, with 4 bases separating them. Per germline, CDR1 WNHNN and CDR2 SYGVQD (reference sequence). The CDR3 is CASSEAVNTEAFF. The CDR3 bases are TGCGCCAGCAGTGAGGCGGTGAACACTGAAGCTTTCTTT.

This chain links TRBV6-6 with TRBJ2-5, with a possible D match to TRBD1 (6 bases). This CDR3 region has 14 residues. Germline V gene sequence: CDR1 MNHNY, CDR2 SVGAGI (reference sequence). Trimming removed 7 bases from V and 1 base from J, with 13 bases in between. The CDR3 here is CASTSRTAQETQYF. The CDR3 DNA sequence: TGTGCCAGCACCTCCCGGACAGCCCAAGAGACCCAGTACTTC.

This sequence joins TRBV25-1 and TRBJ1-1, with a weak D call TRBD1 (6 bases). From germline, CDR1 is MGHDK and CDR2 SYGVNS. Trimming left V 1 base short and J 6 bases short, with 15 bases between. CDR3 size: 15 residues. This CDR3 reads CASSEWTQGVPEAFF. CDR3 nucleotide sequence: TGTGCCAGCAGTGAATGGACACAGGGAGTGCCTGAAGCTTTCTTT.

This clone was seen just once. This rearrangement joins TRBV7-2 to TRBJ2-3; weak D call: TRBD2 (6 bases). V lost 7 bases, J lost 1 base, and 15 bases lay in between. The germline gives CDR1 SGHTA, CDR2 FQGNSA. The CDR3 extends over 15 amino acids. Here the CDR3 reads CASTAYLARTDTQYF. Here the CDR3 DNA reads TGTGCCAGCACTGCCTACCTAGCGCGCACAGATACGCAGTATTTT.

The rearrangement links TRBV5-6 to TRBJ2-1, with TRBD2 matching 11 bases. The ends lost 3 bases at V and 7 bases at J; junction bases unmatched: 6. This CDR3 is built from 15 residues. The germline gives CDR1 SGHDT, CDR2 YYEEEE. CDR3 DNA sequence: TGTGCCAGCAGCTCCGGACTAGCGGGTTTTAATGAGCAGTTCTTC. It is translated as CASSSGLAGFNEQFF.

The rearrangement joins TRBV7-2 to TRBJ1-2; D may be TRBD1 (5 bases). This CDR3 is built from 13 residues. Trimming shortened V by 5 bases and J by 0 bases, and 7 bases separated the two germline ends. The germline gives CDR1 SGHTA, CDR2 FQGNSA. The CDR3 region is CASSQQANYGYTF. CDR3 nucleotide sequence: TGTGCCAGCAGCCAACAGGCTAACTATGGCTACACCTTC. Full variable domain (remainder filled in from reference TRBV7-2 and TRBJ1-2): GAGVSQSPSNKVTEKGKDVELRCDPISGHTALYWYRQSLGQGLEFLIYFQGNSAPDKSGLPSDRFSAERTGGSVSTLTIQRTQQEDSAVYLCASSQQANYGYTFGSGTRLTVV.

This chain links TRBV28 with TRBJ1-2; a weak D match, TRBD1 (5 bases). Germline V CDR1 and CDR2: MDHEN, SYDVKM. The CDR3 is made up of 19 amino acids. The ends were cut back, 2 bases at V and 8 bases at J, with 30 bases in the middle. CDR3 loop: CASSLGLAGWGGGVRGYTF. In nucleotides, the CDR3 is TGTGCCAGCAGTTTAGGGTTGGCGGGCTGGGGGGGAGGAGTTAGAGGCTACACCTTC.

The chain employs TRBV7-9 and TRBJ2-5, with TRBD2 identical over 8 bases. V was pared by 2 bases and J by 5 bases, with 7 bases of the junction left unmatched. The CDR3 is 15 residues long. CDR1 and CDR2 from the germline V gene are SEHNR and FQNEAQ (reference sequence). CDR3 residues: CASSLLKAGDETQYF. The CDR3 nucleotides read TGTGCCAGCAGCTTACTAAAAGCGGGAGACGAGACCCAGTACTTC.

This clone was seen a few times. The rearrangement uses TRBV28 and TRBJ1-6; maybe TRBD1 (5 bases). Germline V gives CDR1 MDHEN, CDR2 SYDVKM. The V end lost 6 bases, the J end lost 5 bases, and 14 bases lay between the germline ends. The CDR3 extends over 15 amino acids. CDR3 in amino acids: CASRGGSPDNSPLHF. Here the CDR3 DNA reads TGTGCCAGCAGGGGGGGAAGCCCCGATAATTCACCCCTCCACTTT.

The genes are TRBV7-8 and TRBJ2-5; D may correspond to TRBD1 or TRBD2 (6 bases each). Per germline, CDR1 SGHVS and CDR2 FQNEAQ. Trimming cost V 5 bases and J 0 bases, with 16 bases left between them. The CDR3 covers 16 residues. CDR3 DNA sequence: TGTGCCAGCAGCCCGGAGGGGGGAAGTTACCAAGAGACCCAGTACTTC. Residues: CASSPEGGSYQETQYF. Full variable domain (missing parts from reference TRBV7-8 and TRBJ2-5): GAGVSQSPRYKVAKRGQDVALRCDPISGHVSLFWYQQALGQGPEFLTYFQNEAQLDKSGLPSDRFFAERPEGSVSTLKIQRTQQEDSAVYLCASSPEGGSYQETQYFGPGTRLLVL.

The rearrangement joins TRBV6-1 to TRBJ1-4; unclear D gene. CDR1 MNHNS and CDR2 SASEGT come from the germline V gene. CDR3 length: 12 residues. The V and J ends lost 0 bases and 8 bases respectively, with 4 bases between them. Here the CDR3 reads CASSEASEKLFF. The CDR3 bases are TGTGCCAGCAGTGAAGCCTCAGAAAAACTGTTTTTT.

In nucleotides, the CDR3 is TGTGCCAGCTCACCTGGACAGAACTACGAGCAGTACTTC. Its protein product is CASSPGQNYEQYF. This sequence joins TRBV18 and TRBJ2-7; D is possibly TRBD1 (6 bases). CDR1 is KGHSH, CDR2 LQKENI, per germline. The CDR3 has 13 residues. The V end was cut by 3 bases, the J end by 3 bases, with 9 bases between.

V usage is TRBV10-2 and J usage is TRBJ2-1; TRBD1 aligns across 10 bases. The trim removed 0 bases at V and 3 bases at J, leaving 8 bases unmatched. The germline V gene has CDR1 WSHSY and CDR2 SAAADI. This CDR3 has 18 amino acids. The CDR3 region has the DNA TGCGCCAGCAGTGAGTCGATGGTGACAGGGGGCGGCTACAATGAGCAGTTCTTC. Protein sequence: CASSESMVTGGGYNEQFF.

V gene TRBV6-2 or TRBV6-3 combines with J gene TRBJ2-3, with TRBD1 identical over 8 bases. The CDR3 is 16 residues long. Per germline, CDR1 MNHEY and CDR2 SVGEGT. V lost 6 bases to trimming and J lost 3 bases; unmatched junction nucleotides: 11. The CDR3 DNA is TGTGCCAGCAGCCAACGACCGGGACAGGCTACAGATACGCAGTATTTT. It specifies CASSQRPGQATDTQYF.

The rearrangement joins TRBV5-4 to TRBJ2-1; 13 nucleotides match TRBD2. CDR1 is SGHNT, CDR2 YYREEE, per germline (reference sequence). J was trimmed by 4 bases and V by 4 bases; bases with no gene match: 2. This CDR3 contains 15 residues. Here the CDR3 reads CASSATSGRYNEQFF. The CDR3 nucleotides read TGTGCCAGCAGCGCGACTAGCGGGAGGTACAATGAGCAGTTCTTC.

The chain has TRBV7-2 and TRBJ2-7; TRBD1 or TRBD2 may be the D gene (5 bases each). Per germline, CDR1 SGHTA and CDR2 FQGNSA. Trimming cost V 7 bases and J 4 bases, with 23 bases left between them. The CDR3 has 16 residues. As DNA, the CDR3 is TGTGCCAGCAACCAAGGTGACAGTCGAGGGCAATACGAGCAGTACTTC. Translating gives CASNQGDSRGQYEQYF. The complete variable domain, with remaining parts taken from reference TRBV7-2 and TRBJ2-7, reads GAGVSQSPSNKVTEKGKDVELRCDPISGHTALYWYRQSLGQGLEFLIYFQGNSAPDKSGLPSDRFSAERTGGSVSTLTIQRTQQEDSAVYLCASNQGDSRGQYEQYFGPGTRLTVT.

Of note for this clone: Other DNA sequences within the sample encode an identical CDR3. The chain combines TRBV7-2 with TRBJ2-5, with unresolved D. This CDR3 spans 13 amino acids. Germline loops: CDR1 SGHTA, CDR2 FQGNSA. The V end lost 1 base, the J end lost 3 bases, and 6 bases lay between the germline ends. The CDR3 sequence is CASSLVAEETQYF. The CDR3 DNA is TGTGCCAGCAGCTTAGTTGCTGAAGAGACCCAGTACTTC. Looking up the rest from reference TRBV7-2 and TRBJ2-5 gives the full variable domain: GAGVSQSPSNKVTEKGKDVELRCDPISGHTALYWYRQSLGQGLEFLIYFQGNSAPDKSGLPSDRFSAERTGGSVSTLTIQRTQQEDSAVYLCASSLVAEETQYFGPGTRLLVL.

The chain links TRBV19 to TRBJ1-5, with 9 bases fitting TRBD1. This CDR3 spans 14 amino acids. Germline V gives CDR1 LNHDA, CDR2 SQIVND (reference sequence). Losses at the gene ends were 7 bases for V and 4 bases for J; bases not matched to a gene: 5. The CDR3 is CASTRDRENQPQHF. The CDR3, as DNA: TGTGCCAGTACCCGGGACAGGGAAAATCAGCCCCAGCATTTT.

This clone appeared once. This chain uses TRBV18 with TRBJ1-1, with D tentatively TRBD1 (6 bases). Trimming left V 3 bases short and J 2 bases short, with 10 bases between. Germline V gene lookup returns CDR1 KGHSH and CDR2 LQKENI. The CDR3 runs 14 residues. CDR3: CASSPKTGNTEAFF. The DNA of the CDR3 is TGTGCCAGCTCACCGAAGACAGGTAACACTGAAGCTTTCTTT.

This clone came up once. This chain uses TRBV27 with TRBJ1-4, with D uncertain. CDR3 size: 14 residues. The germline CDR1 and CDR2 sequences are MNHEY and SMNVEV (reference sequence). V dropped 2 bases and J dropped 0 bases, with 4 bases sitting between them. For the CDR3, the DNA is TGTGCCAGCAGTTTACTCTCAACTAATGAAAAACTGTTTTTT. This codes for CASSLLSTNEKLFF.

The V and J genes are TRBV28 and TRBJ1-2, with D perhaps TRBD1 (6 bases). The CDR3 length is 12 residues. Looked up from germline, CDR1 is MDHEN and CDR2 is SYDVKM. V lost 7 bases, J lost 7 bases, and 13 bases lay in between. CDR3 sequence reads: CASTSQGLGYTF. CDR3 in DNA: TGTGCCAGCACTTCACAGGGTCTTGGCTACACCTTC.